This T cell receptor beta chain came from a study of T-cell reconstitution after alpha-beta-depleted transplantation in children. The TCRbeta library incorporated unique molecular identifiers. TCRdb re-called the PCR reads through MiXCR, storing one row per CDR3 protein. The sample lists a few hundred thousand distinct CDR3 sequences, about an eighth occurring once. Broader study findings: Recipient T cells and thymic progenitors that survived were the source of the high TCRbeta diversity seen at day 60 in some patients.

J gave up 0 bases and V 5 bases, and 8 bases lay outside the gene matches. Germline assignment: CDR1 DFQATT and CDR2 SNEGSKA (reference sequence). CDR3 length: 16 amino acids. This clonotype was detected a few times. What it binds is not known. The sequence was collected from a male patient aged 10 to 17 who had a stem cell transplant for acute myeloid leukemia, so the T cells may come from the graft donor. The source material was PBMCs, mostly from graft donor cells, sampled 360 days after TCRalphabeta/CD19-depleted stem cell transplant. The chain recombines TRBV20-1 with TRBJ1-5; 9 bases line up with TRBD1. The CDR3 bases are TGCAGTGCTGGAGGGACAGGGCCTTATAGCAATCAGCCCCAGCATTTT. Its protein product is CSAGGTGPYSNQPQHF.